This T cell receptor beta chain was recorded in a study of shared clonotypes between healthy human individuals. On the study more broadly: A donor's plate count was three for CD4 naive and three for CD4 memory; CD8 naive had two and CD8 memory one. Notes on the study in general: In the sorted subsets, rarefaction showed sequencing was incomplete despite large depth. Larger richness was generally estimated for naive than memory subsets. The study found lower generation probabilities in non-shared clonotypes than in those shared by all four donors.

Sequenced by immunoSEQ multiplex PCR; TCRdb stores in-frame clones only, minus some. In the table there are 2 million to 2.5 million clones, about 94% of which are singletons. The junction had 7 bases not matched to a gene; V was cut back by 5 bases and J by 6 bases. The CDR3 runs 15 residues. CDR1 and CDR2 (germline): SNHLY, FYNNEI. Note on this clone: Its antigen is currently unknown.

This sequence originates from a man between 18 and 29 years old in good health. The rearrangement uses TRBV2 and TRBJ2-1, with 10 nucleotides matching TRBD2. Material for sequencing was naive CD4+ T cells sorted from blood. Subset here: CD45RA+ positively selected. CDR3 sequence (DNA): TGTGCCAGCAGTTTAACTAGCGGGGCCTTCAATGAGCAGTTCTTC. It yields the protein CASSLTSGAFNEQFF.